This T cell receptor beta chain was identified during a study of regulatory T cells in long-lasting Graves disease. The time point here: persistent/refractory GD, antithyroid drugs over 5 years with positive TRAb. With RNA extracted from PBMCs as input, the TCR library was made. Patients came through an endocrinology department, and that department was in Xi'an, China. Study-wide findings and caveats: Among samples with persistent disease, TRBV28, TRBJ1-2 and TRBJ2-5 were favored. Persistent Graves' patients had lower TCR diversity than newly diagnosed ones.

The CDR3 is 14 residues long. CDR1 is SGHTA and CDR2 is FQGNSA in the germline V gene. Concerning this clonotype itself: The antigen is not known. This may stem from a read error, because a much larger clone lies one nucleotide away.

Library construction for TCR beta used iRepertoire HTBI primers and Arm-PCR of CDR3 regions. TCRdb processed the multiplex PCR reads anew with MiXCR; each CDR3 protein has one entry. Of fewer than 450,000 distinct CDR3 sequences detected, around 20% appear once; the ten largest clones hold less than 25%. Sequencing was performed on peripheral blood mononuclear cells (PBMCs), taken when the disease was refractory, from a patient treated with antithyroid drugs. V is TRBV7-2 and J is TRBJ2-5; D gene uncertain. This TCR was recovered from a female donor with Graves disease. Written as DNA, the CDR3 is TGTGCCAGCAGCTTAGGCCTATACCAAGAGACCCAGCACTTC. It encodes CASSLGLYQETQHF.